Listed below are T cell receptor beta chains from one sample, sequenced in a study of identifying expanded T cells in peripheral blood. The protocol was immunoSEQ multiplex PCR, while the TCRdb copy is restricted to in-frame clones and leaves out a portion. This sample carries approximately 100,000 clones, 75% to 90% of them seen once, and the ten largest clones take roughly 15%. Sequencing was carried out using blood. The receptors here all came from a person between 18 and 69 years old in good health. Both conserved end residues are part of each CDR3. D genes are given only for firm matches. Clone size appears in some rows only: once, few, many, or a class for an expanded clone.

CASSSIGQGKYYGYTF,TGTGCCAGCAGCTCCATTGGACAGGGGAAGTACTATGGCTACACCTTC,-,TRBD1,TRBJ1-2,TRBV11-2
CASSVTGVTQPQHF,TGTGCCAGCAGCGTTACAGGGGTTACTCAGCCCCAGCATTTT,-,TRBD1,TRBJ1-5,TRBV5-5
CAISSRDGHNSPLHF,TGTGCCATCAGTTCCCGGGACGGACATAATTCACCCCTCCACTTT,-,-,TRBJ1-6,TRBV10-3
CASSSPGQGIGQYF,TGTGCCAGCAGTTCCCCGGGACAGGGTATCGGGCAGTACTTC,-,TRBD1,TRBJ2-7,TRBV28
CASSLTGKGTDTQYF,TGTGCCAGCAGCCTTACAGGGAAGGGCACAGATACGCAGTATTTT,-,-,TRBJ2-3,TRBV5-6
CATSRDRAAGNTQYF,TGTGCCACCAGCAGAGATAGGGCTGCCGGAAATACGCAGTATTTT,-,-,TRBJ2-3,TRBV15
CASSLSDYTGTTEAFF,TGTGCCAGCAGTTTATCGGACTATACAGGGACCACTGAAGCTTTCTTT,-,-,TRBJ1-1,TRBV27
CASRLGAGYTGELFF,TGTGCCAGCAGGTTGGGGGCCGGATACACCGGGGAGCTGTTTTTT,once,-,TRBJ2-2,TRBV6-5
CSVGGPETEAFF,TGCAGCGTGGGGGGGCCCGAAACTGAAGCTTTCTTT,-,-,TRBJ1-1,TRBV29-1
CATSNDGSSYGYTF,TGTGCCACCAGCAATGATGGCAGCAGCTATGGCTACACCTTC,-,-,TRBJ1-2,TRBV15
CASSPWGGRSRNEKLFF,TGTGCCAGCAGTCCGTGGGGCGGGAGGAGTAGGAATGAAAAACTGTTTTTT,-,-,TRBJ1-4,TRBV5-5
CASRETSLVGEKLFF,TGTGCCAGCAGGGAGACCTCTTTAGTAGGTGAAAAACTGTTTTTT,-,-,TRBJ1-4,TRBV6-5
CASSGGNGGEAFF,TGTGCCAGCAGTGGAGGGAATGGGGGAGAAGCTTTCTTT,-,-,TRBJ1-1,TRBV2
CATSKKGGYGYTF,TGTGCCACCAGCAAGAAGGGGGGCTATGGCTACACCTTC,-,-,TRBJ1-2,TRBV15
CAIKSGRDSYEQYF,TGTGCCATCAAGTCGGGCAGGGACTCCTACGAGCAGTACTTC,many,-,TRBJ2-7,TRBV10-3
CASSLLEGAGTEAFF,TGTGCCAGCAGTTTATTAGAGGGGGCGGGAACTGAAGCTTTCTTT,-,TRBD1,TRBJ1-1,TRBV28
CASSHLQGPNEKLFF,TGCGCCAGCAGCCACCTACAGGGGCCTAATGAAAAACTGTTTTTT,-,TRBD1,TRBJ1-4,TRBV4-3
CASSLEGGNSPLHF,TGTGCCAGCAGCTTGGAGGGGGGGAATTCACCCCTCCACTTT,-,-,TRBJ1-6,TRBV5-4
CASSPGLQGSPLHF,TGTGCCAGCAGCCCCGGGCTCCAGGGTTCACCCCTCCACTTT,few,-,TRBJ1-6,TRBV7-9
CASRPPSGGGGTQYF,TGTGCCAGCAGACCTCCTAGCGGCGGGGGCGGGACCCAGTACTTC,-,-,TRBJ2-5,TRBV7-2
CASSLGLAWSGGRATDTQYF,TGTGCCAGCAGCTTAGGGTTGGCGTGGAGCGGGGGCAGGGCCACAGATACGCAGTATTTT,-,TRBD2,TRBJ2-3,TRBV7-8
CASSQDLVRVIGEKLFF,TGTGCCAGCAGCCAAGATCTTGTAAGGGTTATCGGTGAAAAACTGTTTTTT,-,-,TRBJ1-4,TRBV4-2
CASSLVGSLPYGYTF,TGTGCCAGCAGCTTAGTAGGGTCCCTGCCCTATGGCTACACCTTC,-,-,TRBJ1-2,TRBV7-2
CASSKQGSISNYGYTF,TGTGCCAGCAGCAAACAGGGGTCAATATCTAACTATGGCTACACCTTC,medium-sized,TRBD1,TRBJ1-2,TRBV11-2
CSAGGSTSYEQYF,TGCAGCGCCGGGGGGTCTACTTCCTACGAGCAGTACTTC,-,TRBD2,TRBJ2-7,TRBV29-1
CASSYTPGRRTEAFF,TGTGCCAGCAGTTACACCCCCGGGCGGCGCACTGAAGCTTTCTTT,few,-,TRBJ1-1,TRBV6-5
CASSIGVTSNQPQHF,TGTGCCAGTAGTATTGGGGTCACGAGCAATCAGCCCCAGCATTTT,once,-,TRBJ1-5,TRBV19
CASSLGLGIAPNEQFF,TGTGCCAGCAGCTTAGGCCTCGGGATAGCTCCCAATGAGCAGTTCTTC,-,-,TRBJ2-1,TRBV13
CASSQSMRGGNTEAFF,TGTGCCAGCAGCCAGAGCATGAGGGGGGGGAACACTGAAGCTTTCTTT,once,-,TRBJ1-1,TRBV7-2
CAIVGPSSYEQYF,TGTGCCATCGTGGGGCCGAGCTCCTACGAGCAGTACTTC,once,-,TRBJ2-7,TRBV28
CASSDSGGHYGYTF,TGTGCCAGCAGTGACTCAGGGGGCCACTATGGCTACACCTTC,-,TRBD1,TRBJ1-2,TRBV6-4
CATSAGLAGNNYKNIQYF,TGTGCCACCAGCGCGGGACTAGCGGGGAACAACTACAAAAACATTCAGTACTTC,-,TRBD2,TRBJ2-4,TRBV15
CASSSEIYTEAFF,TGTGCCAGCAGCAGCGAGATTTACACTGAAGCTTTCTTT,once,-,TRBJ1-1,TRBV2
CASSFTSGGKTQYF,TGTGCCAGCAGCTTTACTAGCGGGGGGAAGACCCAGTACTTC,-,TRBD2,TRBJ2-5,TRBV7-2
CAISVVQDTEAFF,TGTGCCATCAGTGTCGTCCAGGACACTGAAGCTTTCTTT,-,-,TRBJ1-1,TRBV10-3
CASSLEPTGSPLHF,TGTGCCAGCAGTTTAGAGCCAACCGGATCACCCCTCCACTTT,once,-,TRBJ1-6,TRBV27
CASAAALTQYF,TGTGCCAGCGCTGCCGCTTTAACCCAGTACTTC,-,-,TRBJ2-5,TRBV28
CASSRRPNTGELFF,TGTGCCAGCAGTCGTCGACCTAACACCGGGGAGCTGTTTTTT,-,-,TRBJ2-2,TRBV6-5
CASSKDRGVRGEQYF,TGTGCCAGCAGCAAGGACAGGGGGGTCCGGGGCGAGCAGTACTTC,-,TRBD1,TRBJ2-7,TRBV6-1
CASSFTGTAGETQYF,TGTGCCAGCAGCTTTACTGGGACTGCGGGGGAGACCCAGTACTTC,once,-,TRBJ2-5,TRBV7-2
CASSLAWGPASGDQDTQYF,TGTGCCAGCAGCTTAGCTTGGGGTCCGGCTAGCGGGGATCAAGATACGCAGTATTTT,-,TRBD2,TRBJ2-3,TRBV7-8
CASSSRRINEKLFF,TGTGCCAGCAGTTCCCGACGGATTAATGAAAAACTGTTTTTT,-,-,TRBJ1-4,TRBV28
CASSPGTGRFTEAFF,TGTGCCAGCAGCCCGGGGACAGGGAGATTCACTGAAGCTTTCTTT,-,TRBD1,TRBJ1-1,TRBV7-2
CASSYPGQIYEQYF,TGTGCCAGCAGTTACCCCGGACAGATCTACGAGCAGTACTTC,few,-,TRBJ2-7,TRBV6-5
CASSPMEGYGYTF,TGTGCCAGCAGCCCGATGGAGGGCTATGGCTACACCTTC,-,-,TRBJ1-2,TRBV9
CATSRDRRGNTIYF,TGTGCCACCAGCAGAGATAGACGAGGAAACACCATATATTTT,-,-,TRBJ1-3,TRBV15
CASSPGGLLNEQFF,TGCGCCAGCAGCCCCGGGGGGCTTCTCAATGAGCAGTTCTTC,-,-,TRBJ2-1,TRBV4-1
CSVEGGIGHDSYEQYF,TGCAGCGTTGAAGGAGGGATCGGCCACGACTCCTACGAGCAGTACTTC,-,-,TRBJ2-7,TRBV29-1
CASSIGTGFTGNTIYF,TGTGCCAGCAGCATCGGGACAGGGTTCACTGGAAACACCATATATTTT,-,TRBD1,TRBJ1-3,TRBV5-5